This TCR beta chain appears in the sequencing data of a study of response to subunit inactivated influenza vaccine. The CDR3 length is 15 residues. Trimming took 7 bases from V and 5 from J; bases not matched to a gene: 14. Per the germline V gene, CDR1 is SEHNR and CDR2 is FQNEAQ (reference sequence). This clonotype appeared a few times. TCRdb passed the RT-PCR reads through MiXCR, listing each CDR3 protein once. Among about 830,000 distinct CDR3 sequences, less than 20% were seen once, and the ten largest hold approximately 10%. The clonotype originates from a man aged 50-59 years who received an inactivated influenza vaccine. The chain is built from TRBV7-9 and TRBJ2-7, with 7 positions matching TRBD1. The material was PBMCs from blood, obtained 5 to 6 days after vaccination. CDR3: CASTFRGRGSHEQYF. DNA for the CDR3: TGTGCCAGCACCTTTAGGGGGCGCGGATCTCACGAGCAGTACTTC.